The clone carrying this T cell receptor beta chain was observed a few times. This specimen comes from a study of cytomegalovirus exposure and HLA in healthy donors. This CDR3 is built from 15 residues. V gave up 4 bases and J gave up 7 bases, with 19 bases separating them. Per germline, CDR1 MDHEN and CDR2 SYDVKM. The PCR employed 60 Vbeta primers together with 13 Jbeta primers. Assay used: immunoSEQ multiplex PCR; TCRdb lists only in-frame clones, some missing. The sample gives about 74,000 clones, around 70% of which show up once; roughly 11% is in the top ten. The material sequenced was PBMCs. The clonotype comes from a woman aged 35 to 49 in good health and CMV-seropositive. The V gene is TRBV28, the J gene TRBJ1-1; D possibly corresponds to TRBD1 (5 bases). CDR3 in DNA: TGTGCCAGCAGTTCGTCTGGACGGACACCGGTTGAAGCTTTCTTT. Amino acid sequence: CASSSSGRTPVEAFF.